This T cell receptor beta chain is from a study of cytomegalovirus exposure and HLA in healthy donors (TCRdb year 2017). With regard to the full study: An earlier analysis of 587 of the donors reported 250 to 300 Gb of sequence data and 90 million to 120 million unique TCR beta sequences obtained from roughly 170 million T cells. The study combined high-throughput TCR immunosequencing, statistical association of individual TCRs with disease status, and machine learning to predict cytomegalovirus infection status. To study patterns of TCR occurrence, a later analysis re-analyzed previously published TCR beta repertoires from around 670 donors and added high-resolution HLA genotyping. An early release covering 550 to 650 HLA-typed donors comprised 300 to 350 gigabases of sequencing data and roughly 85 million unique TCR sequences. Along with the roughly 670-subject first cohort, a separate validation cohort of over a hundred different subjects was used. All discovery cohort repertoires had been generated on a single sequencing platform. A later genetic analysis used genome-wide SNP genotypes for about three fifths of the 666 donors, treating that subset as a discovery cohort. Rather than drawing on any new phenotypic data, the later analysis identified candidate immune exposures from TCR beta sequences and the way those sequences occurred across donors. Typing coverage varied by locus: roughly 629-640 donors for A, B, C, DRB1 and DQB1; roughly 510 for DQA1; over 600 for DPA1; around 490 for DPB1. The study profiled the T cell repertoires of under 850 subjects by immunosequencing and related them to cytomegalovirus serostatus. On average, around 230,000 unique TCR beta nucleotide sequences were sequenced per donor among some 430 genotyped donors of the cohort, with around 19% of those sequences being non-productive. Several DR-DQ haplotypes were treated as single units for association and clustering because of strong linkage in the cohort. Both class I and class II loci were covered by HLA typing, at four-digit resolution. The study aimed to test whether cataloging public T cell receptors could reveal signatures of past pathogen exposure. Alongside the repertoire data, information on donor age, sex, ethnicity and CMV serostatus was compiled. In an earlier analysis of more than 550 of the donors, high-throughput TCR beta sequencing was used to judge whether each TCR beta V gene segment behaved as functional or pseudogenic. Of the roughly 400 genotyped donors, 65% to 90% were placed in the genetic ancestry cluster associated with self-reported Caucasian donors.

Study-level results and caveats: CMV serostatus was the only immune exposure information available for the cohort. Three of the identified cytomegalovirus-associated TCR beta chains were confirmed in vitro to be specific for cytomegalovirus antigens. In this cohort, only TCR beta chains were sequenced, and detectable features were limited by the absence of alpha or paired-chain data. A further reported finding was that TCR beta sequences accurately predicted the HLA-A and HLA-B alleles for most subjects in the first cohort. When HLA alleles, especially DR and DQ, strongly co-occurred, TCR associations were difficult to assign to individual alleles. A later analysis found that most CMV-associated TCR beta chains appeared HLA-restricted, with HLA associations seemingly driven largely by CMV exposure. In a later analysis, TCR association rates were found to vary across HLA loci, with the most associated TCRs seen for DRB1 alleles and the fewest for HLA-C alleles. Several of the top co-occurrence clusters appeared to be linked to parvovirus B19, influenza, CMV and Epstein-Barr virus, according to a later analysis. In a later analysis, HLA-associated TCR beta chains showed more clonal expansion and lower generation probabilities than non-associated chains that were equally common. A later genetic analysis reported fewer N-insertions in productive TCRs among donors in an Asian-associated ancestry cluster than the roughly 670-donor mean. Some IMGT-functional V segments, including TRBV6-2 and TRBV6-3, could not be told apart with the 87-base-pair reads, so those segments were excluded. The authors suggested that the approach could potentially be generalized to other disease states and immunological phenotypes. In a later genetic analysis, a missense DCLRE1C variant was associated with V-gene and J-gene trimming of TCR beta chains, and the association was replicated in an independent cohort. Because HLA typing was unavailable for some donors at each locus, only the typed subset was used in association tests. While some public TCRs were present in many individuals, most TCR sequences turned up only very rarely across donors. Cytomegalovirus status was reported to be diagnosed by the classifier with high specificity and sensitivity in both the original and validation cohorts. Because counts were too low, seventeen rarely observed V segments, including chromosome 9 orphons, were excluded from the earlier analysis of 587 of the donors. Roughly uniform sequencing depth across donors was assumed in presence/absence analyses, although this assumption may not hold. In an earlier analysis of around 500 of the donors, most TCR beta V segments appeared in productive rearrangements about 90% or about 30% of the time, broadly matching IMGT annotations. The study listed 150 to 200 TCR beta chains as associated with cytomegalovirus. Specific HLA alleles were associated with 16,951 TCR beta sequences at a false discovery rate of 0.05 in a later analysis. A group of highly shared sequence variants was considered likely to be a technical artifact of the sequencing pipeline. Linkage disequilibrium might explain the correlated functional status among segregating V segments, but an unknown experimental factor could not be ruled out.

Turning to this clone: What this receptor recognizes is not known. The record has no base qualities; no much larger clone is one base away.

Including cysteine and phenylalanine, the CDR3 has 16 amino acids. Kept here is only the CDR3 DNA, which spans 48 bases and is read in frame from base 1. The germline V gene gives CDR1 as SGHVS and CDR2 as FQNEAQ. Clipping removes 2 bases from V and 6 bases from J, with 10 as the unmatched junction base count. The cohort was made up of approximately 670 healthy bone marrow donors. At the time of sampling, all cohort members were nominally healthy, though unrecorded immune exposures were likely present. The donor tested CMV seropositive, placing the donor among the approximately 290 seropositive members of the cohort. A peripheral blood sample was provided by each donor, and peripheral blood mononuclear cells were used for TCR beta sequencing. Genomic DNA extraction from the blood cell samples was performed with the Qiagen DNeasy Blood Extraction Kit. Library construction relied on the immunoSEQ multiplex PCR assay. The multiplex PCR relied on a mix of 60 forward primers for TCR Vbeta segments and 13 reverse primers for TCR Jbeta segments. The CDR3 region of rearranged TCR beta genes was amplified from genomic DNA by a multiplex PCR assay. Amplified TCR beta libraries were sequenced as 87-base-pair reads on the Illumina HiSeq System. From the authors' description of their analysis: A later analysis counted some 74 million unique TCR beta chains across the 550 to 800 repertoires, and 9.5 million to 11 million of these chains were shared by at least two donors. A nearest-neighbor algorithm error-corrected the raw reads and collapsed the reads into unique sequences, merging closely related sequences to remove PCR and sequencing errors. CDR3 sequences were aligned to IMGT reference sequences to assign V, D and J gene segments. For a sequence to be retained, a match of at least six nucleotides was required to both a V gene segment and a J gene segment. Rearrangements were classified as productive when the CDR3 lacked stop codons and remained in frame with V and J, and all other rearrangements were classified as non-productive. Following IMGT convention, CDR3 was defined as the stretch from the second conserved V-encoded cysteine to the conserved J-encoded phenylalanine. In an earlier analysis of around 640 of the donors, sequences lacking an unambiguous match to a single V gene segment were excluded. In an earlier analysis of 587 of the donors, V segments were called functional above 56.7% productive rearrangements and were called segregating when the between-donor standard deviation exceeded 5%. A statistical classification framework was built to diagnose cytomegalovirus status from the catalog of TCR beta chain sequences. In a later analysis, TCR nucleotide sequences were compared against IMGT/GENE-DB human TR gene sequences so that V and J genes could be assigned. Using the TCRdist pipeline, a later analysis assigned CDR3 sequences along with most-parsimonious VDJ recombination scenarios. In a later analysis, every TCR beta chain was defined by the combination of its CDR3 amino acid sequence and its V-gene family, and reads without a unique V-gene family were dropped. To address suspected cross-contamination and a sequencing artifact, a later analysis removed around 600 highly shared, low-generation-probability nucleotide sequences. In a later analysis, a clonal expansion index for each public chain was calculated from normalized within-repertoire ranks of inferred template counts. Generation probabilities in a later analysis came from a VDJ recombination model fitted to out-of-frame rearrangements, and those results were checked against IGoR. Hypergeometric tests were used in a later analysis to score TCR-TCR, TCR-HLA and TCR-CMV co-occurrence, with a repertoire-size bias correction applied to the TCR pairs. False discovery rates were estimated in a later analysis by permuting HLA or CMV assignments 20 times. In a later analysis, co-occurring TCRs were grouped using DBSCAN, and TCRdist sequence similarity was added for clustering within HLA-allele-positive subsets. Repertoires with fewer than 30,000 or more than 120,000 public chains, plus five repertoires with anomalous nucleotide sharing, were excluded from co-occurrence clustering. The immuneACCESS repertoire file appears here via TCRdb, limited to in-frame rearrangements. These files lack a portion of the clones; in checked studies, under half of the deficit traces to unresolved V genes, and the cause of the others is not known. V, J and clone size are taken as reported in that table, and D and trimming were inferred from the DNA itself. A total of some 200,000 clones appear in this sample, 70% to 80% of them only once. Roughly 1.5% of the sample is held by the ten biggest clonotypes.

Recombination linked TRBV7-8 to TRBJ2-1, with 7 bases aligning to TRBD2. The sequenced sample consisted of PBMCs. The receptor comes from a girl aged 10-17 years in good health and CMV-seropositive. The nucleotides read TGTGCCAGCAGCTTAAGGGGTGGGGGACTATTCAATGAGCAGTTCTTC. Its translation is CASSLRGGGLFNEQFF.